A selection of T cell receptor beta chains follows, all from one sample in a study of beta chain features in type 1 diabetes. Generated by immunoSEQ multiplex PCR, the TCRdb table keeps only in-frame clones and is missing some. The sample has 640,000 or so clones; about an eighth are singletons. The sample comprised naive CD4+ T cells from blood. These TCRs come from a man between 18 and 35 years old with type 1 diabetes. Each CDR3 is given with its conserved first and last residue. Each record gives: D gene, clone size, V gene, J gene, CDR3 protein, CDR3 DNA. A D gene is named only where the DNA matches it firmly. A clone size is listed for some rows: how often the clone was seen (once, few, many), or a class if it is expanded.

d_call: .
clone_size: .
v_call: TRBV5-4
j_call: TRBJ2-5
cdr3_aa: CASSLSAPKETQYF
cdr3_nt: TGTGCCAGCAGCTTGTCCGCCCCCAAAGAGACCCAGTACTTC

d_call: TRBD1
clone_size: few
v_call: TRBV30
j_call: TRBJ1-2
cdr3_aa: CAWIGGGYGYTF
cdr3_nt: TGTGCCTGGATAGGGGGCGGGTATGGCTACACCTTC

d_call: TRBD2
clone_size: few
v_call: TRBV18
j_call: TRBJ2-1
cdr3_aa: CASSPGLGDEQFF
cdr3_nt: TGTGCCAGCTCACCCGGACTAGGAGATGAGCAGTTCTTC

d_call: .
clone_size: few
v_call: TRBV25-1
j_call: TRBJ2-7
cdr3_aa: CASSEWGSDYEQYF
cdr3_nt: TGTGCCAGCAGTGAGTGGGGGAGCGACTACGAGCAGTACTTC

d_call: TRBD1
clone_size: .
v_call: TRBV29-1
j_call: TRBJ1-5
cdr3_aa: CSIRGQGDQPQHF
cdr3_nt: TGCAGCATCCGGGGACAGGGGGATCAGCCCCAGCATTTT

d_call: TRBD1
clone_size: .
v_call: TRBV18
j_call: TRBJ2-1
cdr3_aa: CASSTRDSYNEQFF
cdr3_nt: TGTGCCAGCTCAACCCGGGACAGCTACAATGAGCAGTTCTTC

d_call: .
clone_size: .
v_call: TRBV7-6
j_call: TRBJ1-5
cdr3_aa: CASSLEYGPSGPQHF
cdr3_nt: TGTGCCAGCAGCTTAGAGTATGGACCTTCGGGGCCCCAGCATTTT

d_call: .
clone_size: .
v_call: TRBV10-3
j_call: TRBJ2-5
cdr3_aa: CAISESGGAETQYF
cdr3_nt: TGTGCCATCAGTGAGTCGGGGGGTGCAGAGACCCAGTACTTC

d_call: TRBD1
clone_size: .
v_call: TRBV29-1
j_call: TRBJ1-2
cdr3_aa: CSVTGTGWGYGYTF
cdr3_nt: TGCAGCGTAACCGGGACAGGCTGGGGCTATGGCTACACCTTC

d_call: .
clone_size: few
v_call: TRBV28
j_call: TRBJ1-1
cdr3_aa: CASSMTDQWNTEAFF
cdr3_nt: TGTGCCAGCAGCATGACCGACCAGTGGAACACTGAAGCTTTCTTT

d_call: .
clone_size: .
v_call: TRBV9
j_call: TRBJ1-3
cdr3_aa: CASSVEGSSGNTIYF
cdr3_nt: TGTGCCAGCAGCGTAGAGGGCAGCTCTGGAAACACCATATATTTT

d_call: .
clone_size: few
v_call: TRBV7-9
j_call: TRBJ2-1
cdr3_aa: CASSSRDGGGEQFF
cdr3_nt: TGTGCCAGCAGCAGCCGGGACGGGGGAGGTGAGCAGTTCTTC

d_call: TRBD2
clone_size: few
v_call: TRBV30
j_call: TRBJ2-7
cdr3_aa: CAWSVSGEAGGPLVYEQYF
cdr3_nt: TGTGCCTGGAGTGTAAGTGGAGAAGCGGGGGGGCCACTAGTCTACGAGCAGTACTTC

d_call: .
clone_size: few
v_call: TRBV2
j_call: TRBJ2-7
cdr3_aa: CASEPGKSYEQYF
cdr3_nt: TGTGCCAGCGAGCCAGGGAAATCCTACGAGCAGTACTTC

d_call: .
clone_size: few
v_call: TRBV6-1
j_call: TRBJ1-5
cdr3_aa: CASTPIYDGQPQHF
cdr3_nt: TGTGCCAGCACTCCGATCTATGACGGGCAGCCCCAGCATTTT

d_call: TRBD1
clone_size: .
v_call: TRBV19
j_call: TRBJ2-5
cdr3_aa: CASSIDRALETQYF
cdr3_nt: TGTGCCAGTAGTATTGACAGGGCTCTCGAGACCCAGTACTTC

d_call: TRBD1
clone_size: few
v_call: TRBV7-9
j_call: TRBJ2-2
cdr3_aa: CASSSGQRRGGELFF
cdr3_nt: TGTGCCAGCAGCTCGGGACAGCGACGAGGCGGGGAGCTGTTTTTT

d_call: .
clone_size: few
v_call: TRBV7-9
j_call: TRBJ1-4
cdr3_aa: CASSLGRGPRLANEKLFF
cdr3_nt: TGTGCCAGCAGCCTGGGCAGGGGACCGAGGTTGGCTAATGAAAAACTGTTTTTT

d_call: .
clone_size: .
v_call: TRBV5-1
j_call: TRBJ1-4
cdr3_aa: CASSSQGQGVEKLFF
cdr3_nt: TGCGCCAGCAGCTCCCAGGGGCAGGGAGTGGAAAAACTGTTTTTT

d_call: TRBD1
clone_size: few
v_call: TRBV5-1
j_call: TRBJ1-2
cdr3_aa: CASSFGQGYGYTF
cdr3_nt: TGCGCCAGCAGCTTTGGACAGGGTTATGGCTACACCTTC

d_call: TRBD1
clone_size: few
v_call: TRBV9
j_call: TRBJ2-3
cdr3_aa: CASSPRQGSTDTQYF
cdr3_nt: TGTGCCAGCAGCCCTCGACAGGGTAGCACAGATACGCAGTATTTT

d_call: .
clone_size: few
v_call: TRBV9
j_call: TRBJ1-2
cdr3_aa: CASSVAWTDYGYTF
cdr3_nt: TGTGCCAGCAGCGTAGCCTGGACGGACTATGGCTACACCTTC

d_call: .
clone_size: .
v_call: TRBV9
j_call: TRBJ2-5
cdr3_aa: CASSVGGAHQETQYF
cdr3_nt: TGTGCCAGCAGCGTAGGGGGGGCGCATCAAGAGACCCAGTACTTC

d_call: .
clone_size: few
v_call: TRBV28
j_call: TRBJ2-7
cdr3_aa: CASALYEQYF
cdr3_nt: TGTGCCAGCGCTCTGTACGAGCAGTACTTC

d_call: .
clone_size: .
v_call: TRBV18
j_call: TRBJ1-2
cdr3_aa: CASSPRTGDGYTF
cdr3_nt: TGTGCCAGCTCTCCCCGCACGGGTGATGGCTACACCTTC

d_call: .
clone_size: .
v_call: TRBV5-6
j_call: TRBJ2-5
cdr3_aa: CASSLGQQETQYF
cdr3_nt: TGTGCCAGCAGCTTGGGCCAACAAGAGACCCAGTACTTC

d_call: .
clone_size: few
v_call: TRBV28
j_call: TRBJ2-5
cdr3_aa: CASRSAGGRETQYF
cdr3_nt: TGTGCCAGCAGATCCGCCGGAGGCCGAGAGACCCAGTACTTC

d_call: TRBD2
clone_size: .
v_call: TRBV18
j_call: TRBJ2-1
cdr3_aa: CASSLLLAGSSYNEQFF
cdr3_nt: TGTGCCAGCTCACTCCTTCTAGCGGGGAGCTCCTACAATGAGCAGTTCTTC

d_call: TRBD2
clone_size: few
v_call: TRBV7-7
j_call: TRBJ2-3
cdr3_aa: CASSQGRGATDTQYF
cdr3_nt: TGTGCCAGCAGCCAGGGGCGGGGGGCCACAGATACGCAGTATTTT

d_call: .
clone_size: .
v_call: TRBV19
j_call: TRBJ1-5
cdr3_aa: CASTVGGQGNQPQHF
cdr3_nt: TGTGCCAGTACCGTTGGGGGGCAGGGAAATCAGCCCCAGCATTTT

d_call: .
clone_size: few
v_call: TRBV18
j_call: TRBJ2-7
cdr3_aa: CASSPAGYLYEQYF
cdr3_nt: TGTGCCAGCTCACCAGCGGGTTACCTCTACGAGCAGTACTTC

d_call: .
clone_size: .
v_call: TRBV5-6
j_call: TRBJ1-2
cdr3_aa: CASSLERQGHGYTF
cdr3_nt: TGTGCCAGCAGCTTGGAGCGGCAGGGGCATGGCTACACCTTC

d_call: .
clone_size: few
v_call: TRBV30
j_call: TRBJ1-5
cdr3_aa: CAWSQTRDQPQHF
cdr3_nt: TGTGCCTGGAGCCAGACGAGAGATCAGCCCCAGCATTTT

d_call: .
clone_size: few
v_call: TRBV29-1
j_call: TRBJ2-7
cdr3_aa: CSVEGQGAYEQYF
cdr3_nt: TGCAGCGTTGAGGGGCAGGGCGCCTACGAGCAGTACTTC

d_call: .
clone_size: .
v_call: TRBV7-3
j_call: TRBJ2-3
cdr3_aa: CASSPQGLHTDTQYF
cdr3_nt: TGTGCCAGCAGCCCCCAGGGACTTCACACAGATACGCAGTATTTT

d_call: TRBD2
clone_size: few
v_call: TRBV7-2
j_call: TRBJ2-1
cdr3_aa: CASSSQRGLWDEQFF
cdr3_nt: TGTGCCAGCAGCTCTCAGCGGGGGCTTTGGGATGAGCAGTTCTTC

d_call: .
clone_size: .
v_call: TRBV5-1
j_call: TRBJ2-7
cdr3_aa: CASSLVAEVGEQYF
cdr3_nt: TGCGCCAGCAGCTTGGTCGCGGAAGTGGGCGAGCAGTACTTC